Reported below is one TCR beta chain. Germline CDR1 is SGHRS and CDR2 is YFSETQ. There are 16 residues in the CDR3. Trimming at V came to 2 bases and at J to 6 bases, leaving 8 bases not matched to a gene. The sample comes from a study of blood T cell repertoires in COVID-19. Overall study: T cells, B-cell-depleted T cells, or PBMCs provided the cDNA or gDNA that served as material.

Using immunoSEQ multiplex PCR, the repertoire was profiled, and TCRdb retains in-frame clones only, with some absent. The sample contains around 130,000 clones, about 86% of which appear only once. The sequencing input was PBMCs or T cells enriched from blood (not recorded which). The origin of this receptor is a middle-aged man with acute COVID-19. The chain combines TRBV5-1 with TRBJ2-2, with 9 bases fitting TRBD2. For the CDR3, the DNA is TGCGCCAGCAGCTTCAGGATAGCGGGGGCCCCCGGGGAGCTGTTTTTT. Its protein product is CASSFRIAGAPGELFF.